This is a list of T cell receptor beta chains from one sample in a study of T cell repertoires in cytomegalovirus infection. TCRdb re-derived calls from the reads in MiXCR, one entry per CDR3 protein. The repertoire consists of 350,000 to 450,000 distinct CDR3 sequences, with 15% to 20% occurring once and the leading ten covering around 10%. Sample: PBMCs. Receptors were obtained from a human donor in good health (CMV status not recorded). Some clones in this sample may be carry-over from other donors' samples. The CDR3 runs from the conserved cysteine through the conserved F or W. The D gene is left open where the match is weak. Size is omitted from some rows. Given values are once, few, many or a class for expanded clones.

TRBD2	TRBV7-6	many	TRBJ2-7	TGTGCCAGCAGCTTCAGAGCGGGGAACTACGAGCAGTACTTC	CASSFRAGNYEQYF
-	TRBV7-2	many	TRBJ2-2	TGTGCCAGCAGCTTAGCGACCCTTGTTGCGGGGACCGGGGAGCTGTTTTTT	CASSLATLVAGTGELFF
TRBD2	TRBV7-2	many	TRBJ2-3	TGTGCCAGCAGCTTGCTCTCTAGCGGGATAACAGATACGCAGTATTTT	CASSLLSSGITDTQYF
-	TRBV2	few	TRBJ2-1	TGTGCCAGCAGTGACGGGAATCTGGTGAATGAGCAGTTCTTC	CASSDGNLVNEQFF
TRBD1	TRBV13	-	TRBJ1-2	TGTGCCATTAGGACAGGGTTTAGCTATGGCTACACCTTC	CAIRTGFSYGYTF
-	TRBV19	few	TRBJ1-6	TGTGCCAGTAGTATAGATCGTCGTCGGCATAATTCACCCCTCCACTTT	CASSIDRRRHNSPLHF
TRBD2	TRBV10-3	-	TRBJ2-1	TGTGCCATCAGTGAAGGGACTAGCGGGAGTCGGGTCTTC	CAISEGTSGSRVF
-	TRBV7-2	few	TRBJ2-5	TGTGCCAGCAGTCAGACGAGGACCCAGTACTTC	CASSQTRTQYF
-	TRBV7-2	many	TRBJ2-7	TGTGCCAGCAGCTTATGGGCCCTCGGGACTGGCGAGCAGTACTTC	CASSLWALGTGEQYF
-	TRBV7-2	many	TRBJ1-1	TGTGCCAGCAGCTTAGAGTCGGGGTTAACTGAAGCTTTCTTT	CASSLESGLTEAFF
-	TRBV7-2	many	TRBJ1-5	TGTGCCAGCAGCTTACCAGGGGTGGATCAGCCCCAGCATTTT	CASSLPGVDQPQHF
-	TRBV18	few	TRBJ1-1	TGTGCCAGCTCACCACAGGTGGCAGGGATTCGCACTGAAGCTTTCTTT	CASSPQVAGIRTEAFF
-	TRBV7-2	many	TRBJ2-5	TGTGCCAGCAGCTTAGCAAGAGGGAATTCGGGAGAGACCCAGTACTTC	CASSLARGNSGETQYF
-	TRBV5-6	many	TRBJ1-6	TGTGCCAGCAGCTTGATCGGGAGGAATTCACCCCTCCACTTT	CASSLIGRNSPLHF
-	TRBV12-3/TRBV12-4	-	TRBJ1-5	TGTGCCAGCAGTCCCCACCGAGGGGCTCAGCCCCAGGATTTT	CASSPHRGAQPQDF
-	TRBV11-2	many	TRBJ2-5	TGTGCCAGCAGCCAGGGAAGCCAAGAGACCCAGTACTTC	CASSQGSQETQYF
-	TRBV7-6	many	TRBJ2-1	TGTGCCAGCAGCCCGGAGTACCCACTAAGGGGCAATGAGCAGTTCTTC	CASSPEYPLRGNEQFF
TRBD2	TRBV7-2	many	TRBJ2-7	TGTGCCAGCAGCTTAGTGTTGAAGACTAGCGGGAGTGAGTACGAGCAGTACTTC	CASSLVLKTSGSEYEQYF
TRBD1	TRBV7-2	many	TRBJ2-2	TGTGCCAGCAGCTGGACAGGGGGCTTCGACACCGGGGAGCTGTTTTTT	CASSWTGGFDTGELFF
-	TRBV20-1	-	TRBJ1-2	TGCAGTGCTATTACCGGGACGGATGGCTATGGCTACACCTTC	CSAITGTDGYGYTF
-	TRBV7-6	many	TRBJ2-7	TGTGCCAGCAGCTTAGCGCTCGGGGACGAGCAGTACTTC	CASSLALGDEQYF
-	TRBV7-2	many	TRBJ2-7	TGTGCCAGCAGCTTAAAGGGTTCATACGAGCAGTACTTC	CASSLKGSYEQYF
TRBD2	TRBV5-4	many	TRBJ2-1	TGTGCCAGCAGCTTGAGTTCCCAGCGGGGGGGCTCCTACAATGAGCAGTTCTTC	CASSLSSQRGGSYNEQFF
TRBD1	TRBV7-8	many	TRBJ1-1	TGTGCCAGCAGCCGCCGGGACAGGGCCCCTTTCTTT	CASSRRDRAPFF
-	TRBV7-9	many	TRBJ2-3	TGTGCCAGCAGCTCAGAAGCAGATACGCAGTATTTT	CASSSEADTQYF
-	TRBV6-1	few	TRBJ1-3	TGTGCCAGCCGTAGGGTCGGGCAGACGAGAAACACCATATATTTT	CASRRVGQTRNTIYF
-	TRBV20-1	few	TRBJ1-3	TGCAGTGCGGCGTCGCATGGAAACACCATATATTTT	CSAASHGNTIYF
TRBD1	TRBV4-1	-	TRBJ2-6	TGCGCCAGCAGTCCAATACGGACAGGGGGCTCTGGGGCCAACGTCCTGACTTTC	CASSPIRTGGSGANVLTF
-	TRBV19	many	TRBJ1-1	TGTGCCAGTAGCCATTTGGTGGACGGAATAACTGAAGCTTTCTTT	CASSHLVDGITEAFF
TRBD2	TRBV11-2	-	TRBJ2-5	TGTGCCAGCAGCTTAAGGCCTAGCGGCCTCCCCCCAGAGACCCAGTACTTC	CASSLRPSGLPPETQYF
-	TRBV7-2	many	TRBJ1-1	TGTGCCAGCAGCTTCGGACGTGACATAGACGCTTTCTTT	CASSFGRDIDAFF
-	TRBV15	-	TRBJ2-7	TGTGCCACCAGCAGAAATACAGGATCTACCTACGAGCAGTACTTC	CATSRNTGSTYEQYF
-	TRBV12-3/TRBV12-4	few	TRBJ1-5	TGTGCCAGCAGCCCGCGGGTAGGTCAGCCCCAGCATTTT	CASSPRVGQPQHF
-	TRBV19	-	TRBJ2-1	TGTGCCAGTAGTAGCGGGACTGGACGCAATGAGCAGTTCTTC	CASSSGTGRNEQFF
-	TRBV3-1	-	TRBJ2-7	TGTGCCAGCAGCCAAGAACTTGCCTCGCCAGGCTACGAGCAGTACTTC	CASSQELASPGYEQYF
-	TRBV5-1	-	TRBJ2-5	TGCGCCAGCAGCTCCCCCCAGGGCACCCAAGAGACCCAGTACTTC	CASSSPQGTQETQYF
-	TRBV20-1	-	TRBJ2-7	TGCAGTGCTAGAGATTTCGAAACCCTCTACGAGCAGTACTTC	CSARDFETLYEQYF
-	TRBV6-2/TRBV6-3	-	TRBJ2-1	TGTGCCAGCAGTTCCTCCATCGGTAGACTGAATTACAATGAGCAGTTCTTC	CASSSSIGRLNYNEQFF
TRBD2	TRBV7-2	many	TRBJ2-1	TGTGCCAGCAGCTTAGTCGCAGGGACTAAAGATGAGCAGTTCTTC	CASSLVAGTKDEQFF